A selection of T cell receptor beta chains follows, all from one sample in a study of beta chain features in type 1 diabetes. Clones were sequenced by immunoSEQ multiplex PCR, and TCRdb holds only the in-frame ones, with some missing. This table has about 170,000 clones, around 7.9% appearing once. The sample taken for sequencing was central memory CD4+ T cells from blood. The receptors here all came from a young man with type 1 diabetes. Both conserved end residues are trimmed from each CDR3. The order of the fields is CDR3 protein, V gene, J gene, CDR3 length, clone size. Clone size is shown for a subset of rows, as once, few, many or a class of expanded clone.

CDR3aa: ASSLNRGDGYT
v_gene: TRBV7-9
j_gene: TRBJ1-2
len: 11
abundance: -

CDR3aa: SVRTPGDEQF
v_gene: TRBV29-1
j_gene: TRBJ2-1
len: 10
abundance: -

CDR3aa: ASSSSWVRGRLNYGYT
v_gene: TRBV11-2
j_gene: TRBJ1-2
len: 16
abundance: -

CDR3aa: ASSERGGAGQPQH
v_gene: TRBV6-1
j_gene: TRBJ1-5
len: 13
abundance: -

CDR3aa: ASSDRDSIQY
v_gene: TRBV7-2
j_gene: TRBJ2-4
len: 10
abundance: -

CDR3aa: ASSEGQAGQPQH
v_gene: TRBV6-1
j_gene: TRBJ1-5
len: 12
abundance: few

CDR3aa: ASSEPGMTGNTIY
v_gene: TRBV18
j_gene: TRBJ1-3
len: 13
abundance: few

CDR3aa: ASSFQREQYEQY
v_gene: TRBV5-1
j_gene: TRBJ2-7
len: 12
abundance: few

CDR3aa: ASSLNKLNYGYT
v_gene: TRBV5-6
j_gene: TRBJ1-2
len: 12
abundance: -

CDR3aa: ASKRTGDAKNIQY
v_gene: TRBV6-5
j_gene: TRBJ2-4
len: 13
abundance: few

CDR3aa: ASSPGRNTEAF
v_gene: TRBV18
j_gene: TRBJ1-1
len: 11
abundance: -

CDR3aa: ASTEDRRQPQH
v_gene: TRBV2
j_gene: TRBJ1-5
len: 11
abundance: -

CDR3aa: ASSVDRGSAGELF
v_gene: TRBV5-1
j_gene: TRBJ2-2
len: 13
abundance: -

CDR3aa: SVAGSYNEQF
v_gene: TRBV29-1
j_gene: TRBJ2-1
len: 10
abundance: -

CDR3aa: SVASSKRETQY
v_gene: TRBV29-1
j_gene: TRBJ2-5
len: 11
abundance: few

CDR3aa: ATQRGGRAGELF
v_gene: TRBV25-1
j_gene: TRBJ2-2
len: 12
abundance: few

CDR3aa: ASSYPGQHLYGYT
v_gene: TRBV6-6
j_gene: TRBJ1-2
len: 13
abundance: -

CDR3aa: ASSMGTGRSEKLF
v_gene: TRBV5-4
j_gene: TRBJ1-4
len: 13
abundance: few

CDR3aa: AWGFSGRATDTQY
v_gene: TRBV30
j_gene: TRBJ2-3
len: 13
abundance: few

CDR3aa: ASNQQGVGELF
v_gene: TRBV6-6
j_gene: TRBJ2-2
len: 11
abundance: few

CDR3aa: ASRPSGGVRNEQF
v_gene: TRBV6-4
j_gene: TRBJ2-1
len: 13
abundance: -

CDR3aa: ASSQESQNTEAF
v_gene: TRBV4-3
j_gene: TRBJ1-1
len: 12
abundance: many

CDR3aa: ASIGQGDYGYT
v_gene: TRBV6-5
j_gene: TRBJ1-2
len: 11
abundance: few

CDR3aa: ASSLSQFYGYT
v_gene: TRBV28
j_gene: TRBJ1-2
len: 11
abundance: -

CDR3aa: ASSQDRGLGSGELF
v_gene: TRBV4-2
j_gene: TRBJ2-2
len: 14
abundance: -

CDR3aa: ASRRTIPNVLT
v_gene: TRBV5-4
j_gene: TRBJ2-6
len: 11
abundance: -

CDR3aa: ASSLGRGGETQY
v_gene: TRBV5-1
j_gene: TRBJ2-5
len: 12
abundance: few

CDR3aa: ASSVDSGDGETQY
v_gene: TRBV9
j_gene: TRBJ2-5
len: 13
abundance: few

CDR3aa: ASSGRAVETQY
v_gene: TRBV28
j_gene: TRBJ2-5
len: 11
abundance: -

CDR3aa: ASSQDLRRGPDNQPQH
v_gene: TRBV4-1
j_gene: TRBJ1-5
len: 16
abundance: many

CDR3aa: ASSFGRNTEAF
v_gene: TRBV11-2
j_gene: TRBJ1-1
len: 11
abundance: few

CDR3aa: ASSQQGIGYMTNEKLF
v_gene: TRBV27
j_gene: TRBJ1-4
len: 16
abundance: -

CDR3aa: ASSPGTRNNNEQF
v_gene: TRBV28
j_gene: TRBJ2-1
len: 13
abundance: few

CDR3aa: ATSFRYQETQY
v_gene: TRBV15
j_gene: TRBJ2-5
len: 11
abundance: once

CDR3aa: ASSLQSDTQY
v_gene: TRBV7-9
j_gene: TRBJ2-3
len: 10
abundance: -

CDR3aa: ASSRGSANEQF
v_gene: TRBV18
j_gene: TRBJ2-1
len: 11
abundance: -

CDR3aa: ASSLNPGTQQF
v_gene: TRBV5-6
j_gene: TRBJ2-1
len: 11
abundance: many

CDR3aa: ASSRQGGGGYEQY
v_gene: TRBV27
j_gene: TRBJ2-7
len: 13
abundance: -

CDR3aa: ASSPPRTTYEQY
v_gene: TRBV18
j_gene: TRBJ2-7
len: 12
abundance: -

CDR3aa: ASSGRDRTYGYT
v_gene: TRBV11-2
j_gene: TRBJ1-2
len: 12
abundance: few

CDR3aa: ASSPHLGQENSYEQY
v_gene: TRBV27
j_gene: TRBJ2-7
len: 15
abundance: -

CDR3aa: ASSPDSLNNEQF
v_gene: TRBV5-1
j_gene: TRBJ2-1
len: 12
abundance: -

CDR3aa: ASRRDRKNTEAF
v_gene: TRBV19
j_gene: TRBJ1-1
len: 12
abundance: few

CDR3aa: ASSLARDTFYEQY
v_gene: TRBV5-5
j_gene: TRBJ2-7
len: 13
abundance: few

CDR3aa: ASSPGQINQPQH
v_gene: TRBV7-2
j_gene: TRBJ1-5
len: 12
abundance: -

CDR3aa: ASSFLMGLDLKVV
v_gene: TRBV5-6
j_gene: TRBJ2-1
len: 13
abundance: -

CDR3aa: SVAEWDTEAF
v_gene: TRBV29-1
j_gene: TRBJ1-1
len: 10
abundance: -

CDR3aa: ASSPISPQGRQPQH
v_gene: TRBV7-9
j_gene: TRBJ1-5
len: 14
abundance: few

CDR3aa: ASSNSKRGTYNEQF
v_gene: TRBV21-1
j_gene: TRBJ2-1
len: 14
abundance: many

CDR3aa: ASSVDRGQETQY
v_gene: TRBV9
j_gene: TRBJ2-5
len: 12
abundance: -

CDR3aa: ASSYSGIGGEQY
v_gene: TRBV7-9
j_gene: TRBJ2-7
len: 12
abundance: few

CDR3aa: ASSLPGGSGASTDTQY
v_gene: TRBV7-9
j_gene: TRBJ2-3
len: 16
abundance: few

CDR3aa: ASSQDRAGGQETQY
v_gene: TRBV4-1
j_gene: TRBJ2-5
len: 14
abundance: -

CDR3aa: ASSLGRVYMNTEAF
v_gene: TRBV7-9
j_gene: TRBJ1-1
len: 14
abundance: few

CDR3aa: ASSPRLAGVETQY
v_gene: TRBV14
j_gene: TRBJ2-5
len: 13
abundance: few

CDR3aa: ASSIGGDTQY
v_gene: TRBV19
j_gene: TRBJ2-3
len: 10
abundance: few

CDR3aa: ASSRDAGAEAF
v_gene: TRBV7-9
j_gene: TRBJ1-1
len: 11
abundance: few

CDR3aa: ASSGGTGGLEETQY
v_gene: TRBV11-2
j_gene: TRBJ2-5
len: 14
abundance: -

CDR3aa: ASSRGGDTQY
v_gene: TRBV7-2
j_gene: TRBJ2-3
len: 10
abundance: many

CDR3aa: ASSGGTSDSYEQY
v_gene: TRBV5-1
j_gene: TRBJ2-7
len: 13
abundance: few